The rows below give T cell receptor beta chains drawn from one sample of a study of cytomegalovirus exposure and HLA in healthy donors. TCRdb keeps only in-frame clones here, not all; method: immunoSEQ multiplex PCR. Seen here are about 140,000 clones, about 82% observed once, and the top ten hold 4.8%. Sample: PBMCs. Source of these receptors: a man aged 25-45 years in good health. Both conserved end residues are part of each CDR3. The order of the fields is J gene, clone size, V gene, CDR3 length, D gene, CDR3 DNA, CDR3 protein. D genes are given only for firm matches. A row's size may be missing; if present it is once, few, many or a size class.

TRBJ2-3 . TRBV11-3 14 . TGTGCCAGCAGAGGACTCCTGAGCACAGATACGCAGTATTTT CASRGLLSTDTQYF
TRBJ2-1 . TRBV9 15 . TGTGCCAGCAGCGTAGTCGCCGGGGGTAGCAATGAGCAGTTCTTC CASSVVAGGSNEQFF
TRBJ2-7 . TRBV2 14 TRBD1 TGTGCCAGCAGTTTACAGGGGTTCTCCTACGAGCAGTACTTC CASSLQGFSYEQYF
TRBJ2-1 . TRBV13 13 TRBD1 TGTGCCGGGACAGAAGGGATCAACAATGAGCAGTTCTTC CAGTEGINNEQFF
TRBJ2-7 . TRBV11-3 16 . TGTGCCAGCAGCCAACGGCGGGTTCTCGTGCCCTACGAGCAGTACTTC CASSQRRVLVPYEQYF
TRBJ1-5 . TRBV18 15 . TGTGCCAGCTCACCATTTAGTGATTTGGTGCAGCCCCAGCATTTT CASSPFSDLVQPQHF
TRBJ2-1 . TRBV9 13 . TGTGCCAGCAGCGTAGGTGGACAGAATGAGCAGTTCTTC CASSVGGQNEQFF
TRBJ2-7 . TRBV11-2 14 . TGTGCCAGCAGCTTACAGGGGACACCCTACGAGCAGTACTTC CASSLQGTPYEQYF
TRBJ1-4 . TRBV18 16 . TGTGCCAGCTCACGATTTTCGACAGCAACTAATGAAAAACTGTTTTTT CASSRFSTATNEKLFF
TRBJ2-7 . TRBV7-9 16 TRBD2 TGTTCCAGCAGCACGGCGCTAGCGGGAAAGACCTACGAGCAGTACTTC CSSSTALAGKTYEQYF
TRBJ2-1 . TRBV11-2 13 . TGTGCCAGCAGCTTGCGTGGGGGGTCTGAGCAGTTCTTC CASSLRGGSEQFF
TRBJ1-1 . TRBV27 15 TRBD1 TGTGCCAGCAGTCCCTCGACAGGGGTGAACACTGAAGCTTTCTTT CASSPSTGVNTEAFF
TRBJ2-3 . TRBV30 13 . TGTGCCCACCTGCTAGGGGAAACAGATACGCAGTATTTT CAHLLGETDTQYF
TRBJ1-1 . TRBV6-5 14 . TGTGCCAGCAGTTACTCGCCAGGGAACACTGAAGCTTTCTTT CASSYSPGNTEAFF
TRBJ1-4 . TRBV5-1 16 TRBD1 TGCGCCAGCAGCCTCCCCTGGGGACAGGGTAATGAAAAACTGTTTTTT CASSLPWGQGNEKLFF
TRBJ2-1 . TRBV9 14 . TGTGCCAGCAGCGTGGGCAATACGGACAATGAGCAGTTCTTC CASSVGNTDNEQFF
TRBJ2-7 . TRBV2 15 TRBD1 TGTGCCAGCAGTCTAACCGGGACAGGGGGCGGCGAGCAGTACTTC CASSLTGTGGGEQYF
TRBJ2-2 few TRBV27 17 TRBD2 TGTGCCAGCAGACAAGGGACTAGCGGGAGATGGAGCGGGGAGCTGTTTTTT CASRQGTSGRWSGELFF
TRBJ2-5 . TRBV11-3 17 TRBD2 TGTGCCAGCAGCTTAGGGGGGGGACTAGCGGCCCAAGAGACCCAGTACTTC CASSLGGGLAAQETQYF
TRBJ2-3 few TRBV7-2 15 TRBD1 TGTGCCAGCAGCTTAGGGACAGGGCACACAGATACGCAGTATTTT CASSLGTGHTDTQYF
TRBJ2-7 few TRBV19 13 . TGTGCCAGTAGTATAGATCCGGGCTACGAGCAGTACTTC CASSIDPGYEQYF
TRBJ2-3 once TRBV4-3 16 TRBD2 TGCGCCAGCAGCTGGGGACTAGCGGGAGCCACAGATACGCAGTATTTT CASSWGLAGATDTQYF